The sequence of this T cell receptor (beta chain) was determined in a study of T cell responses to AZD1222 COVID-19 vaccine. The CDR3 is 12 residues long. Germline loops: CDR1 SGHTA, CDR2 FQGNSA. The germline V and J ends were trimmed by 0 bases and 4 bases, with 3 bases remaining between them. Sequenced by immunoSEQ multiplex PCR; TCRdb stores in-frame clones only, minus some. The table lists approximately 120,000 clones, approximately 90% of them singletons. Study results and caveats: Reportedly, close to half of spike-specific TCRs are directed against unmutated variant regions. The span of vaccine-associated CD4 TCRs extended across spike, with dominance at 160-218 and 743-854.

Regarding this clone: Its antigen is not known.

The chain links TRBV7-2 to TRBJ1-1; D not certain. The sequenced sample was peripheral blood, obtained 28 days after the second AZD1222 dose. This TCR came from an adult who received the AZD1222 COVID-19 vaccine. The CDR3 bases are TGTGCCAGCAGCTTAGCGGGCACTGAAGCTTTCTTT. Translating gives CASSLAGTEAFF.